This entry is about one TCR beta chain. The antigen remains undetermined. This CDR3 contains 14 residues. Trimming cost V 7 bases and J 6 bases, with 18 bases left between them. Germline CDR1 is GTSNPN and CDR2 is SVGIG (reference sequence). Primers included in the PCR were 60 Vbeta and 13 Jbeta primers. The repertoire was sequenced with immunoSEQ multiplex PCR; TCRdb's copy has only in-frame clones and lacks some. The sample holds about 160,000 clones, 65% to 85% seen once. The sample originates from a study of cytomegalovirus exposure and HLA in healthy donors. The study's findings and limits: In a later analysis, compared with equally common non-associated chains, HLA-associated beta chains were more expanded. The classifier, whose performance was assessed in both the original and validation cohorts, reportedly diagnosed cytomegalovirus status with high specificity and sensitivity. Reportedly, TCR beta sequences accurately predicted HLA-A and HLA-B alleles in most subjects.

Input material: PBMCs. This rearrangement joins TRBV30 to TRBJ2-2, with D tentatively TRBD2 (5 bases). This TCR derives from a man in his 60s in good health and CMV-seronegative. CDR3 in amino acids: CASPGLGHAGELFF. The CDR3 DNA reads TGTGCCTCCCCGGGGTTAGGGCACGCCGGGGAGCTGTTTTTT.